The 20 T cell receptor beta chains in this list originate from one sample, sequenced in a study of monozygotic twins with inflammatory bowel disease. TCRdb processed the 5' RACE reads again and assigns one entry to each CDR3 protein, with no DNA. This sample's table has about 160,000 distinct CDR3 sequences. The sequencing sample was made of blood. These receptors came from a human donor with ulcerative colitis or Crohn's disease, or a healthy co-twin of an affected twin (not recorded which).

The chain uses TRBV19 and TRBJ2-5. The CDR3 has 13 residues. Germline assignment: CDR1 LNHDA and CDR2 SQIVND (reference sequence). CDR3 amino acids: CASSTNLAETQYF. The full variable domain, its missing parts supplied by reference TRBV19 and TRBJ2-5, is DGGITQSPKYLFRKEGQNVTLSCEQNLNHDAMYWYRQDPGQGLRLIYYSQIVNDFQKGDIAEGYSVSREKKESFPLTVTSAQKNPTAFYLCASSTNLAETQYFGPGTRLLVL.

This chain uses TRBV7-9 with TRBJ1-5; the TCRdb call, TRBD1, lacks DNA for checking. The germline V gene has CDR1 SEHNR and CDR2 FQNEAQ (reference sequence). The CDR3 runs to 14 residues. CDR3 protein: CASSMTGNNQPQHF. Using reference TRBV7-9 and TRBJ1-5 for the parts outside the CDR3, the full variable domain is DTGVSQNPRHKITKRGQNVTFRCDPISEHNRLYWYRQTLGQGPEFLTYFQNEAQLEKSRLLSDRFSAERPKGSFSTLEIQRTEQGDSAMYLCASSMTGNNQPQHFGDGTRLSIL.

The chain is built from TRBV18 and TRBJ2-1; the TCRdb call, TRBD1, lacks DNA for checking. Germline V gene sequence: CDR1 KGHSH, CDR2 LQKENI. The CDR3 loop spans 15 amino acids. This CDR3 is CASSPTGPPPDEQFF.

This chain connects TRBV7-3 to TRBJ2-3; the TCRdb call, TRBD2, lacks DNA for checking. The CDR3 loop spans 16 amino acids. Germline-derived CDR1 and CDR2 are SGHTA and FQGTGA. CDR3 amino acids: CASSFGTSGRSDTQYF.

This CDR3 reads CASSVRTECTF. The chain combines TRBV9 with TRBJ1-2. CDR3 size: 11 residues. CDR1 and CDR2 (germline): SGDLS, YYNGEE.

The genes are TRBV4-1 and TRBJ2-7. The CDR3 length is 14 residues. Per germline, CDR1 MGHRA and CDR2 YSYEKL. The CDR3 reads CASSQDTGSYEQYF.

The gene calls are TRBV7-9 and TRBJ2-1; TCRdb proposes TRBD1, but this gene call is untestable without DNA. The length of the CDR3 is 15 residues. CDR1 and CDR2 from the germline V gene are SEHNR and FQNEAQ (reference sequence). CDR3 residues: CASSLGGGPYNEQFF. Full variable domain (remainder filled in from reference TRBV7-9 and TRBJ2-1): DTGVSQNPRHKITKRGQNVTFRCDPISEHNRLYWYRQTLGQGPEFLTYFQNEAQLEKSRLLSDRFSAERPKGSFSTLEIQRTEQGDSAMYLCASSLGGGPYNEQFFGPGTRLTVL.

The V and J genes are TRBV5-1 and TRBJ2-7; TCRdb lists TRBD1, though no DNA is available to test this call. Germline CDR1 reads SGHRS; CDR2 reads YFSETQ. The CDR3 runs to 15 residues. CDR3 residues: CASSGLTGERDEQYF. Using reference TRBV5-1 and TRBJ2-7 for the parts outside the CDR3, the full variable domain is KAGVTQTPRYLIKTRGQQVTLSCSPISGHRSVSWYQQTPGQGLQFLFEYFSETQRNKGNFPGRFSGRQFSNSRSEMNVSTLELGDSALYLCASSGLTGERDEQYFGPGTRLTVT.

CDR3 loop: CAGSLRRDRAYEQYF. V usage is TRBV7-2 and J usage is TRBJ2-7; TCRdb lists TRBD1, though no DNA is available to test this call. Germline V gene lookup returns CDR1 SGHTA and CDR2 FQGNSA. This CDR3 is 15 amino acids long.

The V call is TRBV7-2, the J call TRBJ2-5; with no DNA, the TCRdb D assignment of TRBD2 cannot be verified. CDR3 size: 13 residues. CDR1 is SGHTA and CDR2 is FQGNSA in the germline V gene. The CDR3 region is CASSQSRRETQYF.

J is TRBJ2-2 and V is TRBV20-1; there is no DNA to check the TCRdb D call of TRBD2. There are 15 residues in the CDR3. Germline V CDR1 and CDR2: DFQATT, SNEGSKA (reference sequence). CDR3 protein: CSARTSGRATGELFF.

V and J are TRBV5-6 and TRBJ2-7. The CDR3 has 12 amino acids. Germline assignment: CDR1 SGHDT and CDR2 YYEEEE. Here the CDR3 reads CASSLLRSEQYF.

The V call is TRBV4-1, the J call TRBJ2-3; TCRdb reports TRBD2, a call that lacks DNA to check it against. The CDR3 length is 16 residues. Germline V gives CDR1 MGHRA, CDR2 YSYEKL. This CDR3 reads CASSRGLAGASDTQYF.

The chain uses TRBV18 and TRBJ2-1; TCRdb reports TRBD2, a call that lacks DNA to check it against. This CDR3 region has 18 residues. Germline V CDR1 and CDR2: KGHSH, LQKENI. The CDR3 sequence: CASSPPTSGGSSFNEQFF.

This chain joins TRBV20-1 and TRBJ1-3; TCRdb outputs TRBD1, but without DNA this stays unchecked. CDR1 DFQATT and CDR2 SNEGSKA come from the germline V gene (reference sequence). The CDR3 covers 16 residues. CDR3 sequence: CSARGDRGSSGNTIYF.

The V call is TRBV6-4, the J call TRBJ2-3; TCRdb selects TRBD2, and the lack of DNA leaves this call unchecked. The CDR3 covers 16 residues. Germline CDR1 reads MRHNA; CDR2 reads SNTAGT. Here the CDR3 reads CASRPNGGPSTDTQYF.

This rearrangement joins TRBV28 to TRBJ1-1. CDR1 MDHEN and CDR2 SYDVKM come from the germline V gene. The CDR3 totals 15 residues. CDR3: CASSFESAVNTEAFF.

This chain joins TRBV5-6 and TRBJ2-5; as DNA is missing, the TRBD2 call by TCRdb cannot be tested. The CDR3 totals 16 residues. Per the germline V gene, CDR1 is SGHDT and CDR2 is YYEEEE. CDR3 protein: CASSWRVAGLQETQYF.

V gene TRBV6-1 combines with J gene TRBJ2-7; TCRdb selects TRBD1, and the lack of DNA leaves this call unchecked. The CDR3 extends over 13 amino acids. Germline V lookup: CDR1 MNHNS, CDR2 SASEGT. The CDR3 region is CASSDRASYEQYF.

The CDR3 protein is CASSITWDGLSSYNEQFF. V usage is TRBV9 and J usage is TRBJ2-1; TCRdb lists TRBD1, though no DNA is available to test this call. The CDR3 runs 18 residues. The germline gives CDR1 SGDLS, CDR2 YYNGEE.